The entry below describes one T cell receptor (beta chain). Its target is not known. V shed 2 bases, J shed 5 bases, and the junction held 4 bases outside the gene matches. The CDR3 length is 13 residues. Per germline, CDR1 SGHNT and CDR2 YYREEE (reference sequence). This sample stems from a study of cytomegalovirus exposure and HLA in healthy donors. The study's findings and limits: The likely explanation for a cluster of highly shared sequence variants was sequencing artifact.

Primers: 60 Vbeta forward and 13 Jbeta reverse. TCRdb's copy holds only in-frame clones and misses some; the assay was immunoSEQ multiplex PCR. The sample lists roughly 150,000 clones, over 80% occurring once. The sequenced sample was PBMCs. This receptor was obtained from a middle-aged man in good health and CMV-seropositive. The gene calls are TRBV5-4 and TRBJ2-7; 7 bases fit TRBD1. This CDR3 reads CASSFDRVHEQYF. Written as DNA, the CDR3 is TGTGCCAGCAGCTTTGACAGGGTCCACGAGCAGTACTTC.